These T cell receptor beta chains were read from a single sample in a study of CD8+CD57+ T cells in acquired aplastic anemia. TCRdb reprocessed the reads with MiXCR, giving one entry per CDR3 protein. The data show under 200,000 distinct CDR3 sequences, with approximately 43% seen just once and 0.8% to 1.1% held by the top ten. The sample consisted of sorted CD4+, CD8+, or CD8+CD57+ T cells (not recorded which) from PBMCs. Receptor source: a human donor in good health. Both conserved end residues are trimmed from each CDR3.

V gene: TRBV7-9; J gene: TRBJ1-1; CDR3 protein: AGSQGQTEAF
V gene: TRBV5-1; J gene: TRBJ2-7; CDR3 protein: ASSLEGGVGNEQY
V gene: TRBV30; J gene: TRBJ2-7; CDR3 protein: AWGSRNDEQY
V gene: TRBV4-2; J gene: TRBJ1-5; CDR3 protein: ASSLRQVDSNQPQH
V gene: TRBV5-1; J gene: TRBJ1-4; CDR3 protein: ASSLRQEDEKLF
V gene: TRBV11-1; J gene: TRBJ2-3; CDR3 protein: ASSPGTSGTKRDTQY
V gene: TRBV2; J gene: TRBJ2-2; CDR3 protein: ASSAGTGNTGELF
V gene: TRBV5-4; J gene: TRBJ1-2; CDR3 protein: ASSPGTFDYGYT
V gene: TRBV7-8; J gene: TRBJ2-6; CDR3 protein: ASSLLGGNSGANVLT
V gene: TRBV24-1; J gene: TRBJ2-3; CDR3 protein: ATSATGADTQY
V gene: TRBV24-1; J gene: TRBJ2-2; CDR3 protein: ATSRTGNTGELF
V gene: TRBV9; J gene: TRBJ1-5; CDR3 protein: ASSVGGVGQPQH
V gene: TRBV29-1; J gene: TRBJ2-5; CDR3 protein: SVESVQETQY
V gene: TRBV10-3; J gene: TRBJ2-5; CDR3 protein: AISEFVGTAQETQY
V gene: TRBV2; J gene: TRBJ2-5; CDR3 protein: ASTMDRGQETQY
V gene: TRBV7-8; J gene: TRBJ2-1; CDR3 protein: ASSSWGQASYNEQF
V gene: TRBV5-5; J gene: TRBJ1-5; CDR3 protein: ASSVTTGSNQPQH
V gene: TRBV2; J gene: TRBJ1-2; CDR3 protein: ASSHIVTGTYGYT
V gene: TRBV9; J gene: TRBJ1-1; CDR3 protein: ASKGSEGVNTEAF
V gene: TRBV11-2; J gene: TRBJ2-1; CDR3 protein: ASSFGGGGWNEQF